Below are 25 T cell receptor beta chains sequenced from a single sample in a study of blood T cell repertoires in COVID-19. Measured with immunoSEQ multiplex PCR; TCRdb has only the in-frame clones, and not every one. The repertoire holds hundreds of thousands of clones, over 75% seen once, with approximately 1.5% in the top ten. The specimen sequenced was PBMCs or T cells enriched from blood (not recorded which). These receptors came from a woman between 18 and 30 years old who had been exposed to COVID-19.

J is TRBJ2-5 and V is TRBV5-5; tentatively, D is TRBD1 (6 bases). Germline V gene lookup returns CDR1 SGHKS and CDR2 YYEKEE (reference sequence). The CDR3 totals 12 residues. V shed 3 bases and J shed 5 bases, with 8 bases lying between them. CDR3 sequence (DNA): TGTGCCAGCAGCTGGACAGTTGAGACCCAGTACTTC. This sequence encodes CASSWTVETQYF.

V and J are TRBV5-6 and TRBJ2-7; 11 positions agree with TRBD2. The CDR3 loop spans 14 amino acids. CDR1 is SGHDT, CDR2 YYEEEE, per germline. After removal of 4 bases from V and 3 bases from J, the junction contained 3 bases not matched to a gene. This CDR3 reads CASSLGTSGYEQYF. DNA of the CDR3: TGTGCCAGCAGCCTTGGGACTAGCGGCTACGAGCAGTACTTC.

This clone was seen a handful of times. The chain carries TRBV28 and TRBJ2-7, with D perhaps TRBD2 (5 bases). V was pared by 3 bases and J by 3 bases, with 9 bases between. The CDR3 covers 13 residues. From germline, CDR1 is MDHEN and CDR2 SYDVKM. CDR3 sequence (DNA): TGTGCCAGCAGTTTCAGCGGCGGCTACGAGCAGTACTTC. Amino acid sequence: CASSFSGGYEQYF.

The rearrangement uses TRBV28 and TRBJ2-5; 8 bases match TRBD2. J gave up 5 bases and V 6 bases, and 2 bases lay outside the gene matches. CDR1 is MDHEN, CDR2 SYDVKM, per germline. The CDR3 length is 12 residues. The CDR3 bases are TGTGCCAGCAGCGGGGGGGCTGAGACCCAGTACTTC. Translating gives CASSGGAETQYF.

The chain has TRBV24-1 and TRBJ1-2, with unresolved D. The CDR3 totals 13 residues. The germline V gene has CDR1 KGHDR and CDR2 SFDVKD. V dropped 2 bases and J dropped 4 bases, with 7 bases sitting between them. The CDR3: CATSDSTVYGYTF. The DNA for the CDR3 is TGTGCCACCAGTGATTCAACAGTCTATGGCTACACCTTC.

The rearrangement uses TRBV10-3 and TRBJ1-1; 8 bases map to TRBD1. This CDR3 comprises 15 residues. The V segment lost 6 bases and the J segment 4 bases; nucleotides outside the gene matches: 10. Germline CDR1 reads ENHRY; CDR2 reads SYGVKD. CDR3 in DNA: TGTGCCATCAGCCCTGCCGGCACAGGGGGCACTGAAGCTTTCTTT. It codes for CAISPAGTGGTEAFF.

The rearrangement joins TRBV10-3 to TRBJ2-7; a weak D match, TRBD2 (5 bases). The CDR3 is 15 amino acids. Trimming stripped 0 bases from V and 2 bases from J, with 11 bases between. Germline V CDR1 and CDR2: ENHRY, SYGVKD. CDR3 sequence (DNA): TGTGCCATCAGTGAGTCATCTAGCAAAACCTACGAGCAGTACTTC. Its protein product is CAISESSSKTYEQYF.

The CDR3, as DNA: TGTGCCTGGAGTGTGGGGAGGGGTAATTCACCCCTCCACTTT. Protein sequence: CAWSVGRGNSPLHF. The chain employs TRBV30 and TRBJ1-6, with D possibly matching TRBD1 (5 bases). V was cut by 0 bases and J by 6 bases, with 9 bases left in between. CDR3 length equals 14 residues. Germline CDR1 GTSNPN, CDR2 SVGIG (reference sequence).

This chain joins TRBV4-1 and TRBJ1-2; possibly TRBD1 for D (5 bases). Germline V lookup: CDR1 MGHRA, CDR2 YSYEKL. Trimming stripped 6 bases from V and 4 bases from J, with 18 bases between. The CDR3 is 15 amino acids. CDR3: CASRSTWTSFYGYTF. For the CDR3, the DNA is TGCGCCAGCAGGTCGACCTGGACAAGCTTCTATGGCTACACCTTC.

The chain uses TRBV14 and TRBJ2-2, with TRBD2 identical over 7 bases. Germline CDR1 and CDR2: SGHDN and FVKESK. The CDR3 runs 20 residues. The ends lost 1 base at V and 7 bases at J; junction bases unmatched: 21. The CDR3 loop reads CASSQGGLGRTSSSGGELFF. In DNA form, the CDR3 reads TGTGCCAGCAGCCAAGGTGGACTAGGGAGGACTAGTTCTAGTGGCGGGGAGCTGTTTTTT. Filled out from reference TRBV14 and TRBJ2-2, the complete variable domain reads EAGVTQFPSHSVIEKGQTVTLRCDPISGHDNLYWYRRVMGKEIKFLLHFVKESKQDESGMPNNRFLAERTGGTYSTLKVQPAELEDSGVYFCASSQGGLGRTSSSGGELFFGEGSRLTVL.

The V gene is TRBV4-3, the J gene TRBJ2-7, with 9 bases identical to TRBD1. CDR3 length: 15 residues. Trimming at V came to 5 bases and at J to 3 bases, leaving 8 bases not matched to a gene. Germline V gene data show CDR1 as LGHNA and CDR2 as YSLEER. The CDR3 bases are TGCGCCAGCAGCTCCGGGACAGGGACCTTCTACGAGCAGTACTTC. This encodes CASSSGTGTFYEQYF.

This clone was seen more than once but under ten times. This rearrangement joins TRBV28 to TRBJ1-2; D is perhaps TRBD1 (5 bases). Trimming pared 5 bases from V and 4 bases from J, leaving 14 bases between. There are 14 residues in the CDR3. Germline CDR1 reads MDHEN; CDR2 reads SYDVKM. The CDR3 DNA reads as TGTGCCAGCAGTGGACTAAGGGGCCGCTATGGCTACACCTTC. Protein product: CASSGLRGRYGYTF.

CDR3 residues: CASSPAGGGRNGYTF. For the CDR3, the DNA is TGTGCCAGCAGTCCAGCCGGGGGAGGTCGGAATGGCTACACCTTC. The V and J genes are TRBV6-5 and TRBJ1-2, with a weak D call TRBD1 (5 bases). The ends were cut back, 5 bases at V and 6 bases at J, with 19 bases in the middle. The CDR3 consists of 15 residues. Germline V gene data show CDR1 as MNHEY and CDR2 as SVGAGI.

This clone has only a few counts. The chain employs TRBV4-1 and TRBJ1-1; a possible D gene is TRBD1 (5 bases). V was shortened by 1 base and J by 4 bases, with 10 bases between the two germline ends. Germline V gives CDR1 MGHRA, CDR2 YSYEKL. This CDR3 spans 14 amino acids. The CDR3 is CASSQGLGLTEAFF. The CDR3 bases are TGCGCCAGCAGCCAAGGATTGGGGCTCACTGAAGCTTTCTTT.

The chain recombines TRBV5-4 with TRBJ2-6, with TRBD1 matching 9 bases. Germline V gives CDR1 SGHNT, CDR2 YYREEE (reference sequence). This CDR3 is built from 18 residues. Trimming cost V 1 base and J 4 bases; bases outside gene matches: 9. The CDR3 protein is CASSLRGGQGTGANVLTF. In nucleotides, the CDR3 is TGTGCCAGCAGCTTGAGAGGGGGACAGGGTACCGGGGCCAACGTCCTGACTTTC.

The chain combines TRBV15 with TRBJ1-4, with a tentative D call TRBD1 (6 bases). There are 13 residues in the CDR3. Germline lookup yields CDR1 LNHNV and CDR2 YYDKDF (reference sequence). Trimming shortened V by 0 bases and J by 15 bases, and 14 bases separated the two germline ends. The DNA of the CDR3 is TGTGCCACCAGCAGAGATGGGGGGGGCTGGGTGTTTTTT. This encodes CATSRDGGGWVFF. The whole variable domain, filled in from reference TRBV15 and TRBJ1-4, reads DAMVIQNPRYQVTQFGKPVTLSCSQTLNHNVMYWYQQKSSQAPKLLFHYYDKDFNNEADTPDNFQSRRPNTSFCFLDIRSPGLGDTAMYLCATSRDGGGWVFFGSGTQLSVL.

This clone was found a few times. This sequence joins TRBV27 and TRBJ2-7, with TRBD1 as a possible D gene (6 bases). Germline V CDR1 and CDR2: MNHEY, SMNVEV (reference sequence). The CDR3 consists of 16 residues. The V end lost 5 bases, the J end lost 6 bases, and 23 bases lay between the germline ends. Written as DNA, the CDR3 is TGTGCCAGCAGTATGCGGATGGGGCAGGGGATCGTCGAGCAGTACTTC. Its protein product is CASSMRMGQGIVEQYF.

The chain recombines TRBV6-1 with TRBJ2-7; TRBD2 might be the D (7 bases). V was trimmed by 2 bases and J by 2 bases, leaving 10 bases between them. Germline CDR1 is MNHNS and CDR2 is SASEGT. The CDR3 is made up of 14 amino acids. CDR3 amino acids: CASSERRGPYEQYF. The CDR3 DNA reads as TGTGCCAGCAGTGAAAGGCGGGGGCCCTACGAGCAGTACTTC.

The chain links TRBV12-3 or TRBV12-4 to TRBJ1-2; the match to TRBD1 covers 9 bases. The CDR3 runs to 13 residues. V shed 5 bases, J shed 8 bases, and the junction held 6 bases outside the gene matches. CDR3 coding DNA: TGTGCCAGCAGTGTCCGGGACAGGGTAGGCTACACCTTC. As protein: CASSVRDRVGYTF.

A remark on this clone: The same CDR3 arises from other DNA sequences in this sample as well. The rearrangement joins TRBV5-1 to TRBJ2-2, with a possible D match to TRBD2 (5 bases). The germline V gene has CDR1 SGHRS and CDR2 YFSETQ. CDR3 length: 18 residues. The V and J ends lost 1 base and 5 bases respectively, with 21 bases between them. The CDR3 region is CASSLIHRGPKATGELFF. In DNA form, the CDR3 reads TGCGCCAGCAGCTTGATCCACCGGGGTCCCAAAGCGACCGGGGAGCTGTTTTTT. The variable domain in full, with the rest retrieved from reference TRBV5-1 and TRBJ2-2, is KAGVTQTPRYLIKTRGQQVTLSCSPISGHRSVSWYQQTPGQGLQFLFEYFSETQRNKGNFPGRFSGRQFSNSRSEMNVSTLELGDSALYLCASSLIHRGPKATGELFFGEGSRLTVL.

The chain's CDR3 is CASSLSALAVNTGELFF. In DNA, the CDR3 is TGTGCCAGCAGTTTATCGGCACTAGCGGTCAACACCGGGGAGCTGTTTTTT. The rearrangement joins TRBV28 to TRBJ2-2; 8 bases align to TRBD2. The CDR3 is 17 amino acids. V was clipped by 1 base and J by 2 bases; unmatched bases: 6. In germline, CDR1 is MDHEN, CDR2 SYDVKM. The whole variable domain, filled in from reference TRBV28 and TRBJ2-2, reads DVKVTQSSRYLVKRTGEKVFLECVQDMDHENMFWYRQDPGLGLRLIYFSYDVKMKEKGDIPEGYSVSREKKERFSLILESASTNQTSMYLCASSLSALAVNTGELFFGEGSRLTVL.

The chain combines TRBV5-1 with TRBJ2-7; TRBD1 matches at 9 bases. Per the germline V gene, CDR1 is SGHRS and CDR2 is YFSETQ. CDR3 length equals 15 residues. V was pared by 4 bases and J by 6 bases, with 11 bases of the junction left unmatched. The CDR3: CASSQTGGVLGEQYF. The CDR3 DNA reads TGCGCCAGCAGCCAGACAGGGGGGGTTCTTGGCGAGCAGTACTTC.

This clone was seen just once. The V call is TRBV28, the J call TRBJ2-5; 8 bases map to TRBD1. Germline V gene lookup returns CDR1 MDHEN and CDR2 SYDVKM. CDR3 size: 13 residues. The junction had 3 bases not matched to a gene; V was cut back by 2 bases and J by 7 bases. In DNA form, the CDR3 reads TGTGCCAGCAGTTTACAGGGGGCAGGGACCCAGTACTTC. This gives the protein CASSLQGAGTQYF.

This clone was seen a single time. The CDR3, as DNA: TGTGCCACCAGTGATCCCGACAGGACAGATACGCAGTATTTT. Translation gives CATSDPDRTDTQYF. The chain carries TRBV24-1 and TRBJ2-3; D is perhaps TRBD1 (6 bases). V was pared by 3 bases and J by 3 bases, with 9 bases between. CDR1 and CDR2 from the germline V gene are KGHDR and SFDVKD. This CDR3 is 14 amino acids long.

This chain connects TRBV27 to TRBJ2-2; unclear D gene. Germline CDR1 and CDR2: MNHEY and SMNVEV (reference sequence). Trimming shortened V by 4 bases and J by 8 bases, and 8 bases separated the two germline ends. CDR3 length: 12 amino acids. The DNA for the CDR3 is TGTGCCAGCAGTTCCAAACTAGGGGAGCTGTTTTTT. Translating gives CASSSKLGELFF.